Below, 15 T cell receptor beta chains from the same sample are listed, as sequenced in a study of blood T cell dynamics during melanoma immunotherapy. Clones were sequenced by immunoSEQ multiplex PCR, and TCRdb holds only the in-frame ones, with some missing. The sample consists of 9,500 to 14,000 clones, 70% to 90% of them appearing once. Time point meaning: pre-treatment baseline. Sequences were derived from blood, sampled from a patient treated with checkpoint blockade. These receptors came from a human donor with melanoma.

The rearrangement links TRBV4-2 to TRBJ1-2; D unresolved. V was clipped by 0 bases and J by 8 bases, with 19 bases between them. The CDR3 has 16 residues. In germline, CDR1 is LGHNA, CDR2 YNFKEQ. The CDR3 spells CASSQDRADLLGGYTF. As DNA, the CDR3 is TGTGCCAGCAGCCAAGATAGGGCAGACCTTTTGGGAGGCTACACCTTC.

The V call is TRBV4-3, the J call TRBJ2-3, with TRBD2 matching 12 bases. The CDR3 is made up of 17 amino acids. The J segment lost 4 bases and the V segment lost 0 bases, leaving 5 bases of the junction unmatched. CDR1 is LGHNA and CDR2 is YSLEER in the germline V gene. Here the CDR3 DNA reads TGCGCCAGCAGCCAAGATCCCCTAGCGGGAGGGCCAGATACGCAGTATTTT. Protein product: CASSQDPLAGGPDTQYF.

This clone was picked up one time. V and J are TRBV11-2 and TRBJ2-3; the D is unclear. V was clipped by 1 base and J by 3 bases, with 11 bases between them. Looked up from germline, CDR1 is SGHAT and CDR2 is FQNNGV. There are 15 residues in the CDR3. CDR3 sequence (DNA): TGTGCCAGCAGCTTAGTCGCCAGCCTGACAGATACGCAGTATTTT. Its protein product is CASSLVASLTDTQYF.

The rearrangement uses TRBV7-6 and TRBJ2-5; D may correspond to TRBD1 or TRBD2 (5 bases each). The CDR3 runs 13 residues. The germline CDR1 and CDR2 sequences are SGHVS and FNYEAQ. V lost 5 bases and J 2 bases, leaving 9 bases between the germline ends. DNA for the CDR3: TGTGCCAGCAGCATGGGACGGCAAGAGACCCAGTACTTC. Protein: CASSMGRQETQYF.

The chain combines TRBV15 with TRBJ1-5, with 8 bases matching TRBD1. V was pared by 6 bases and J by 7 bases, with 2 bases of the junction left unmatched. The CDR3 contains 12 residues. Per the germline V gene, CDR1 is LNHNV and CDR2 is YYDKDF (reference sequence). The CDR3 DNA reads TGTGCCACCAGGGACAGGGAACAGCCCCAGCATTTT. Protein product: CATRDREQPQHF. The whole variable domain, filled in from reference TRBV15 and TRBJ1-5, reads DAMVIQNPRYQVTQFGKPVTLSCSQTLNHNVMYWYQQKSSQAPKLLFHYYDKDFNNEADTPDNFQSRRPNTSFCFLDIRSPGLGDTAMYLCATRDREQPQHFGDGTRLSIL.

In this sample, this clone turned up a few times. The chain joins TRBV5-5 to TRBJ2-3, with 8 positions matching TRBD1. The length of the CDR3 is 16 residues. CDR1 and CDR2 from the germline V gene are SGHKS and YYEKEE (reference sequence). After removal of 4 bases from V and 0 bases from J, the junction contained 7 bases not matched to a gene. The CDR3 nucleotides are TGTGCCAGCAGCCGCACGACAGGGGCTAGCACAGATACGCAGTATTTT. It codes for CASSRTTGASTDTQYF.

The rearrangement uses TRBV6-1 and TRBJ2-2, with D maybe TRBD1 (6 bases). This CDR3 is 14 amino acids long. Germline values: CDR1 MNHNS, CDR2 SASEGT. V was clipped by 7 bases and J by 5 bases, with 14 bases between them. DNA for the CDR3: TGTGCCAGCACTCCAGGGGAGCGAACCGGGGAGCTGTTTTTT. Protein product: CASTPGERTGELFF.

The CDR3 DNA is TGTGCCAGCAGCTCCGGACAGGCCAACTTTAAGAACACCGGGGAGCTGTTTTTT. As protein: CASSSGQANFKNTGELFF. The chain is built from TRBV5-8 and TRBJ2-2; 7 nucleotides match TRBD1. The J segment lost 1 base and the V segment lost 3 bases, leaving 12 bases of the junction unmatched. The germline CDR1 and CDR2 sequences are SGHTS and YDEGEE. This CDR3 is built from 18 residues.

The gene calls are TRBV11-3 and TRBJ2-3, with 12 positions matching TRBD2. This CDR3 spans 15 amino acids. V was clipped by 5 bases and J by 3 bases; unmatched bases: 3. Germline V gives CDR1 SGHNT, CDR2 YENEEA. CDR3 residues: CASSNGLAGTDTQYF. In DNA, the CDR3 is TGTGCCAGCAGCAATGGACTAGCGGGAACAGATACGCAGTATTTT. The full variable domain, its missing parts supplied by reference TRBV11-3 and TRBJ2-3, is EAGVVQSPRYKIIEKKQPVAFWCNPISGHNTLYWYLQNLGQGPELLIRYENEEAVDDSQLPKDRFSAERLKGVDSTLKIQPAELGDSAVYLCASSNGLAGTDTQYFGPGTRLTVL.

The V call is TRBV6-5, the J call TRBJ2-1, with 13 bases identical to TRBD2. The CDR3 loop spans 14 amino acids. J was trimmed by 9 bases and V by 5 bases; bases with no gene match: 4. Germline CDR1 reads MNHEY; CDR2 reads SVGAGI. The CDR3 protein is CASSRTSGGGEQFF. Written as DNA, the CDR3 is TGTGCCAGCAGTAGGACTAGCGGGGGCGGTGAGCAGTTCTTC.

The chain links TRBV6-1 to TRBJ2-5; maybe TRBD1 (6 bases). This CDR3 contains 14 residues. Germline-derived CDR1 and CDR2 are MNHNS and SASEGT. Trimming shortened V by 2 bases and J by 2 bases, and 9 bases separated the two germline ends. In DNA, the CDR3 is TGTGCCAGCAGTGAAAGGGGGTGGCAAGAGACCCAGTACTTC. It specifies CASSERGWQETQYF.

The genes are TRBV7-3 and TRBJ1-1; D is unresolved. The CDR3 loop spans 13 amino acids. With 2 bases removed from V and 0 bases from J, the gap between germline ends came to 4 bases. Germline V CDR1 and CDR2: SGHTA, FQGTGA. As DNA, the CDR3 is TGTGCCAGCAGCTTAGCGATGAACACTGAAGCTTTCTTT. It yields the protein CASSLAMNTEAFF.

The V call is TRBV28, the J call TRBJ2-3; D ambiguous. V gave up 6 bases and J gave up 2 bases, with 9 bases separating them. This CDR3 has 13 amino acids. Germline loops: CDR1 MDHEN, CDR2 SYDVKM. The CDR3 spells CASRETATDTQYF. DNA of the CDR3: TGTGCCAGCAGGGAGACGGCCACAGATACGCAGTATTTT.

The chain has TRBV7-9 and TRBJ1-4, with D tentatively TRBD1 (5 bases). CDR1 and CDR2 from the germline V gene are SEHNR and FQNEAQ (reference sequence). The CDR3 runs 14 residues. Deletions cut 6 bases from V and 6 bases from J, with 14 bases between. The CDR3, as DNA: TGTGCCAGCAGTCCCGGGACCGGGCATGAAAAACTGTTTTTT. This codes for CASSPGTGHEKLFF.

The chain couples TRBV19 to TRBJ1-4; 12 bases map to TRBD1. After removal of 9 bases from V and 11 bases from J, the junction contained 4 bases not matched to a gene. This CDR3 region has 12 residues. Germline CDR1 is LNHDA and CDR2 is SQIVND (reference sequence). In DNA form, the CDR3 reads TGTGCCAGCGGGGACAGGGGGCTTAAACTGTTTTTT. Protein sequence: CASGDRGLKLFF.